This is a list of T cell receptor beta chains from one sample in a study of cytomegalovirus exposure and HLA in healthy donors. Clones were read by immunoSEQ multiplex PCR, and TCRdb kept only the in-frame ones, dropping some. Here the sample spans around 140,000 clones, around 80% being singletons. Sequencing used PBMCs. These receptors all stem from a woman under 40 in good health and CMV-seronegative. Both conserved end residues are part of each CDR3. D genes are given only for firm matches. Part of the rows lack a size; the others show once, few, many or a class for expanded clones.

clone_size: once; j_call: TRBJ2-2; d_call: .; v_call: TRBV19; cdr3_nt: TGTGCCAGTAGCTCAGACAGCAACACCGGGGAGCTGTTTTTT; cdr3_aa: CASSSDSNTGELFF
clone_size: .; j_call: TRBJ2-7; d_call: .; v_call: TRBV4-1; cdr3_nt: TGCGCCAGCAGCCAAAGCAGAGACAGCTCCTACGAGCAGTACTTC; cdr3_aa: CASSQSRDSSYEQYF
clone_size: .; j_call: TRBJ2-4; d_call: TRBD2; v_call: TRBV7-2; cdr3_nt: TGTGCCAGCAGCTTAGTAGCGGGAGGTGAGGACATTCAGTACTTC; cdr3_aa: CASSLVAGGEDIQYF
clone_size: few; j_call: TRBJ2-7; d_call: TRBD2; v_call: TRBV6-5; cdr3_nt: TGTGCCAGCAGTTACAGGACTAGCGGCGACGAGCAGTACTTC; cdr3_aa: CASSYRTSGDEQYF
clone_size: .; j_call: TRBJ1-2; d_call: .; v_call: TRBV10-3; cdr3_nt: TGTGCCATCAGTGGGCAGGAGGGCGCAAGGGGCTATGGCTACACCTTC; cdr3_aa: CAISGQEGARGYGYTF
clone_size: .; j_call: TRBJ2-1; d_call: .; v_call: TRBV9; cdr3_nt: TGTGCCAGCAGCGTCGGCGGGATGCATGAGCAGTTCTTC; cdr3_aa: CASSVGGMHEQFF
clone_size: .; j_call: TRBJ2-2; d_call: TRBD2; v_call: TRBV7-3; cdr3_nt: TGTGCCAGCAGCTTGGACCCCGGGAGCGGGATTACCGGGGAGCTGTTTTTT; cdr3_aa: CASSLDPGSGITGELFF
clone_size: .; j_call: TRBJ2-2; d_call: TRBD1; v_call: TRBV7-3; cdr3_nt: TGTGCCAGCAGCTTTGTCCCGCAGGGGGTGAATACCGGGGAGCTGTTTTTT; cdr3_aa: CASSFVPQGVNTGELFF
clone_size: few; j_call: TRBJ2-3; d_call: TRBD2; v_call: TRBV27; cdr3_nt: TGTGCCAGCAGTCGCCTCGGAGCGGGAGGAGGAGATACGCAGTATTTT; cdr3_aa: CASSRLGAGGGDTQYF
clone_size: .; j_call: TRBJ2-7; d_call: .; v_call: TRBV27; cdr3_nt: TGTGCCAGCAGTTATCAGGGGTCCTACGAGCAGTACTTC; cdr3_aa: CASSYQGSYEQYF
clone_size: .; j_call: TRBJ2-1; d_call: .; v_call: TRBV7-3; cdr3_nt: TGTGCCAGCAGCTTATCAAGCGGTGAGCAGTTCTTC; cdr3_aa: CASSLSSGEQFF
clone_size: .; j_call: TRBJ2-3; d_call: TRBD1; v_call: TRBV6-6; cdr3_nt: TGTGCCAGCACCCGGACAGGGGGCACAGATACGCAGTATTTT; cdr3_aa: CASTRTGGTDTQYF
clone_size: .; j_call: TRBJ2-5; d_call: .; v_call: TRBV5-1; cdr3_nt: TGCGCCAGCAGCTTCGGCGGGCCCCAAGAGACCCAGTACTTC; cdr3_aa: CASSFGGPQETQYF
clone_size: once; j_call: TRBJ2-2; d_call: TRBD1; v_call: TRBV7-3; cdr3_nt: TGTGCCAGCAGCTGGGCAGGGGGCCTCACGGGAACCGGGGAGCTGTTTTTT; cdr3_aa: CASSWAGGLTGTGELFF
clone_size: once; j_call: TRBJ1-1; d_call: .; v_call: TRBV11-2; cdr3_nt: TGTGCCAGCAGCGTCAGACGGGGGAATATGTGGAACACTGAAGCTTTCTTT; cdr3_aa: CASSVRRGNMWNTEAFF
clone_size: few; j_call: TRBJ1-4; d_call: TRBD1; v_call: TRBV2; cdr3_nt: TGTGCCAGCAGTGAATCTCGGACAGGGGGTAGAAAACTGTTTTTT; cdr3_aa: CASSESRTGGRKLFF
clone_size: .; j_call: TRBJ1-1; d_call: .; v_call: TRBV5-1; cdr3_nt: TGCGCCAGCAGCTTGGACGCCGGGGGGAGGGTCATGAACACTGAAGCTTTCTTT; cdr3_aa: CASSLDAGGRVMNTEAFF
clone_size: few; j_call: TRBJ2-3; d_call: .; v_call: TRBV2; cdr3_nt: TGTGCCAGCAGTGCCGGGGGAACCACAGATACGCAGTATTTT; cdr3_aa: CASSAGGTTDTQYF
clone_size: .; j_call: TRBJ2-1; d_call: .; v_call: TRBV9; cdr3_nt: TGTGCCAGCAGCAGGGACTCGTATTCCTACAATGAGCAGTTCTTC; cdr3_aa: CASSRDSYSYNEQFF
clone_size: .; j_call: TRBJ2-2; d_call: TRBD2; v_call: TRBV28; cdr3_nt: TGTGCCAGCAGTCCCCAGGCTAGCGGAATAGGGGAGCTGTTTTTT; cdr3_aa: CASSPQASGIGELFF
clone_size: .; j_call: TRBJ1-1; d_call: TRBD1; v_call: TRBV7-9; cdr3_nt: TGTGCCAGCAGCCCCGGGACAGTTAACACTGAAGCTTTCTTT; cdr3_aa: CASSPGTVNTEAFF